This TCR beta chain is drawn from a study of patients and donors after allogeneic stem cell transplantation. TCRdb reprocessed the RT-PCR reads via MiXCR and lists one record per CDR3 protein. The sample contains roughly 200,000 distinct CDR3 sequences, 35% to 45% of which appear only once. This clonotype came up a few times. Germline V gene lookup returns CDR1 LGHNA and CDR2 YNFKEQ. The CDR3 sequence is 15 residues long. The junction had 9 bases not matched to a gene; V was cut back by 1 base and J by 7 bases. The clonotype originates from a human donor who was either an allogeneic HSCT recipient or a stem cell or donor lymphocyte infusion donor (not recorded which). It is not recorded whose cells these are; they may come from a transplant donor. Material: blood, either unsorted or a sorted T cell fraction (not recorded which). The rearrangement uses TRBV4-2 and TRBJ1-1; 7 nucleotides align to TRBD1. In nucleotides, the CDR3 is TGTGCCAGCAGCCAAGGGCAGGGGGTAATCGTTGAAGCTTTCTTT. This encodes CASSQGQGVIVEAFF.